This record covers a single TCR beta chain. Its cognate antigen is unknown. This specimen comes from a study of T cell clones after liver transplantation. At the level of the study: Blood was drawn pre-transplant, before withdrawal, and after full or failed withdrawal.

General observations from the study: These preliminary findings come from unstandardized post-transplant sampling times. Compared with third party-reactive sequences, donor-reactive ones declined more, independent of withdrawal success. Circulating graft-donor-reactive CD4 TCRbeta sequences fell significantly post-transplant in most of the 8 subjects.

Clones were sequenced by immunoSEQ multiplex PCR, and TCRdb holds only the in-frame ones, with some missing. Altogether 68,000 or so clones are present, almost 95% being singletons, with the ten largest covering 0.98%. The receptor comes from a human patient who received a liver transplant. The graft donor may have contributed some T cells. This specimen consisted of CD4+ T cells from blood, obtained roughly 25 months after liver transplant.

In nucleotides, the CDR3 is TGCGCCAGCAGCCAACAGGGAGAAGCTTTCTTT. Its translation is CASSQQGEAFF. The rearrangement uses TRBV5-1 and TRBJ1-1; possible D gene TRBD1, 6 bases. V dropped 4 bases and J dropped 8 bases, with 9 bases sitting between them. Germline V lookup: CDR1 SGHRS, CDR2 YFSETQ. The CDR3 has 11 amino acids.